This T cell receptor (beta chain) was sequenced for a study of shared clonotypes between healthy human individuals. Study-wide context: The cohort comprised a couple of women and a few men. Their ages spanned 18 to 49 years. Whole-study results and caveats: Clonotype sharing among the donors was expected to vary with sequencing depth.

In its sample, this clone was seen once. Its cognate antigen is unknown. V lost 3 bases, J lost 5 bases, and 11 bases lay in between. The CDR3 runs 14 residues. The germline V gene encodes CDR1 SGDLS and CDR2 YYNGEE. Only in-frame clones appear in the TCRdb table, and some are missing; sequencing was by immunoSEQ multiplex PCR. The data hold more than 400,000 clones, with 78% observed a single time. The source material was PBMCs. The sequence derives from a woman aged 40 to 50 in good health. Some clones in this sample may be carry-over from other donors' samples. The V gene is TRBV9, the J gene TRBJ2-2; D is perhaps TRBD1 (5 bases). CDR3 in amino acids: CASSAVPGTGELFF. The CDR3 DNA reads TGTGCCAGCAGCGCTGTCCCAGGGACCGGGGAGCTGTTTTTT.